This T cell receptor (beta chain) was profiled in a study of cytomegalovirus exposure and HLA in healthy donors. Germline V gives CDR1 MNHEY, CDR2 SMNVEV (reference sequence). V shed 6 bases and J 4 bases; nucleotides not matched to a gene: 4. The CDR3 is 14 residues long. Only in-frame clones appear in the TCRdb table, and some are missing; sequencing was by immunoSEQ multiplex PCR. The sample carries over 250,000 clones, around 90% recorded once. The V gene is TRBV27, the J gene TRBJ1-3; 9 bases fit TRBD1. The sample consisted of PBMCs. The source is a woman younger than 45 in good health and CMV-seropositive. The CDR3 loop is CASRPGTGGNTIYF. The CDR3, as DNA: TGTGCCAGCAGACCCGGGACAGGGGGAAACACCATATATTTT.